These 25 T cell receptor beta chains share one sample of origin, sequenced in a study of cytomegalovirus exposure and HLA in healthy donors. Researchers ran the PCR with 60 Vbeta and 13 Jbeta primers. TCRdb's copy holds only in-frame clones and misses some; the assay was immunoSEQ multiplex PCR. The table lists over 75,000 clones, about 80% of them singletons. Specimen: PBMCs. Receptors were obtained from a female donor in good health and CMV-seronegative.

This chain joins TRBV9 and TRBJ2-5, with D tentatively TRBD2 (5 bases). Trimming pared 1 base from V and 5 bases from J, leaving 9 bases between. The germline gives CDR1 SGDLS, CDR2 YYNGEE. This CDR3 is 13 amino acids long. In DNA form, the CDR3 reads TGTGCCAGCAGCGTATCTACGGGGGAGACCCAGTACTTC. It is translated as CASSVSTGETQYF.

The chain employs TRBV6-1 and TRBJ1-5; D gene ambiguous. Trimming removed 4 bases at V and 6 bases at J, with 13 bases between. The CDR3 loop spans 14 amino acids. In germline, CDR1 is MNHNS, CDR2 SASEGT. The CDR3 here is CASSGQVEGQPQHF. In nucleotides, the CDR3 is TGTGCCAGCAGTGGTCAGGTGGAGGGTCAGCCCCAGCATTTT.

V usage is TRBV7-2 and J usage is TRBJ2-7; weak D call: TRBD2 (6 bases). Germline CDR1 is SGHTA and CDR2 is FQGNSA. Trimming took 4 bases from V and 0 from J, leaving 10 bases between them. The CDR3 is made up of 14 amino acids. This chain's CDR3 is CASSWAGRSYEQYF. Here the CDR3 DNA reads TGTGCCAGCAGCTGGGCGGGGCGCTCCTACGAGCAGTACTTC.

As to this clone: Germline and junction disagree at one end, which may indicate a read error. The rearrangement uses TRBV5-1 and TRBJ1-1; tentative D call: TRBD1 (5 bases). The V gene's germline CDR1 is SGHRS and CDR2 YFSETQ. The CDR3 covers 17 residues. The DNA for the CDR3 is TGCGTCAGCAGCTTGGCCCGGGACGCCGCGGGGGACACTGAAGCTTTCTTT. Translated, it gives CVSSLARDAAGDTEAFF.

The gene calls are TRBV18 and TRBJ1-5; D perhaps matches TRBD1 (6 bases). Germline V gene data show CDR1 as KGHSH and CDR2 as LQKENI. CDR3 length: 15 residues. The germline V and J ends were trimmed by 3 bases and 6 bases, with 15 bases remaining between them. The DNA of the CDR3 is TGTGCCAGCTCACCGGGGGCGGATTCGTTTCAGCCCCAGCATTTT. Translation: CASSPGADSFQPQHF.

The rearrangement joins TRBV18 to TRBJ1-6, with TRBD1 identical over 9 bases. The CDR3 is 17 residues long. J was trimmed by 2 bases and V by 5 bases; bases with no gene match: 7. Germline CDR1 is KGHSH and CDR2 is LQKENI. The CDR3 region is CASSEWDREAYNSPLHF. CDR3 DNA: TGTGCCAGCTCAGAATGGGACAGGGAAGCCTATAATTCACCCCTCCACTTT.

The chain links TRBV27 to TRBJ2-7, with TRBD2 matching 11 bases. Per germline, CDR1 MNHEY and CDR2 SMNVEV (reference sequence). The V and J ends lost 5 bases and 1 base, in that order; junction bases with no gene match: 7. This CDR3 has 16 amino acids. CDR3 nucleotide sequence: TGTGCCAGCAGTCCCGCGGGGACTAGCGGATCCTACGAGCAGTACTTC. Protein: CASSPAGTSGSYEQYF.

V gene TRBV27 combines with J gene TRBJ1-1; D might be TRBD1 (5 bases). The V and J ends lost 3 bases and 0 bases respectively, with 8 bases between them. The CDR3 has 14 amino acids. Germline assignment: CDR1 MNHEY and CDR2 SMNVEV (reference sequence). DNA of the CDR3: TGTGCCAGCAGTTTTGGCAGGGTGAACACTGAAGCTTTCTTT. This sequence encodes CASSFGRVNTEAFF.

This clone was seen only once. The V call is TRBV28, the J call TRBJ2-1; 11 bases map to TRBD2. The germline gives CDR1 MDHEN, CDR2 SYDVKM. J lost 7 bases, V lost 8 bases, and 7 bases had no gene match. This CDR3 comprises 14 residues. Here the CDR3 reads CASVSGGDLNEQFF. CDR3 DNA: TGTGCCAGCGTTAGCGGGGGGGATTTGAATGAGCAGTTCTTC.

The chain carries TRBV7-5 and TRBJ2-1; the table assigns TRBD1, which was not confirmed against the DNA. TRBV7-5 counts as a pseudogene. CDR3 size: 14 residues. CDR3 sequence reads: CARSSGTEDNEQFF. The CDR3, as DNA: TGTGCCAGAAGCTCCGGGACAGAAGACAATGAGCAGTTCTTC.

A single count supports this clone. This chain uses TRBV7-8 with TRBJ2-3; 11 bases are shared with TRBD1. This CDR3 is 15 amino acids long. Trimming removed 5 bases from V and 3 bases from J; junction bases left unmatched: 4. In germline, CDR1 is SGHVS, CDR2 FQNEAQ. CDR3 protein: CASSQGQGATDTQYF. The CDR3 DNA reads TGTGCCAGCAGCCAAGGACAGGGGGCGACAGATACGCAGTATTTT.

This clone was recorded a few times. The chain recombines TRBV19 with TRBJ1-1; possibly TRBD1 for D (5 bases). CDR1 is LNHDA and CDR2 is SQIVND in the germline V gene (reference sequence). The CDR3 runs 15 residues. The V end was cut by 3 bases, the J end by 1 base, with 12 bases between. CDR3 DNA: TGTGCCAGTAGTATTCAGCAGGGTCCGAACACTGAAGCTTTCTTT. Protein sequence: CASSIQQGPNTEAFF.

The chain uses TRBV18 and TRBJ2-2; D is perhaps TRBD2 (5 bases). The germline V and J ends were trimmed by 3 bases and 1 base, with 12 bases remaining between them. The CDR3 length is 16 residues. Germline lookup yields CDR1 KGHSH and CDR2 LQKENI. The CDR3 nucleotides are TGTGCCAGCTCACCCCAAGAGGGTTTGAACACCGGGGAGCTGTTTTTT. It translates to CASSPQEGLNTGELFF.

The DNA of the CDR3 is TGTGCCAGCAGTTTTGGGAGAGGAGCTTTCTTT. Translated: CASSFGRGAFF. The chain combines TRBV28 with TRBJ1-1; D not resolved. This CDR3 spans 11 amino acids. Germline V gene lookup returns CDR1 MDHEN and CDR2 SYDVKM. The V end lost 3 bases, the J end lost 10 bases, and 9 bases lay between the germline ends.

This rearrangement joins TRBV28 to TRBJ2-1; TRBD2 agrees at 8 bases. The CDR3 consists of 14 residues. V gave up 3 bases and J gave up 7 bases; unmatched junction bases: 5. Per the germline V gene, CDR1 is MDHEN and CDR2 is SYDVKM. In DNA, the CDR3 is TGTGCCAGCAGTTTTACTAGCGGATCAAATGAGCAGTTCTTC. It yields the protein CASSFTSGSNEQFF.

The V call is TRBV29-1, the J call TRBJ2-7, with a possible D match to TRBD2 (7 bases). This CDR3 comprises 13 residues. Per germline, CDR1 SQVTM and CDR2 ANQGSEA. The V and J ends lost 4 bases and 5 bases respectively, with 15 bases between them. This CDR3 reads CSVVGGDLHEQYF. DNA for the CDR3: TGCAGCGTTGTAGGGGGGGATCTCCACGAGCAGTACTTC.

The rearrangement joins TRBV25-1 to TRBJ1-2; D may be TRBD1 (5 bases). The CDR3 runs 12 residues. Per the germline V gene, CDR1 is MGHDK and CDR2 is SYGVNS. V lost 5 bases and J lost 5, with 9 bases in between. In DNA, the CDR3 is TGTGCCAGCAGTACCTCAGGGTATGGCTACACCTTC. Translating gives CASSTSGYGYTF.

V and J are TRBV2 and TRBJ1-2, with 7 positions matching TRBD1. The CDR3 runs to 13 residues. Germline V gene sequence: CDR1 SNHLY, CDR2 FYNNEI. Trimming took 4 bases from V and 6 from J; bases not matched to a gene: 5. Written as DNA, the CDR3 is TGTGCCAGCAGTGGACAGGGTGACCATGGCTACACCTTC. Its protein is CASSGQGDHGYTF.

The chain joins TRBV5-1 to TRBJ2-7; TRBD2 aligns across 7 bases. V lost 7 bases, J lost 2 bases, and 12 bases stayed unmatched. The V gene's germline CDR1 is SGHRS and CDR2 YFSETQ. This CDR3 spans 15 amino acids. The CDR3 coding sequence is TGCGCCAGCCGCTCCTCCGGCGGGAGCCCCTACGAGCAGTACTTC. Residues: CASRSSGGSPYEQYF.

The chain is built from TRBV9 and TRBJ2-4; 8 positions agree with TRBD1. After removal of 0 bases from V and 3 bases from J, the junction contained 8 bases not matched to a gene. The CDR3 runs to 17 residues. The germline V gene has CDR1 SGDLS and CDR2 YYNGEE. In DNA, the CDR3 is TGTGCCAGCAGCGTAGGGACCGGGACAGGAGTCAAAAACATTCAGTACTTC. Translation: CASSVGTGTGVKNIQYF. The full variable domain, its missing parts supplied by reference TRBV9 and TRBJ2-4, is DSGVTQTPKHLITATGQRVTLRCSPRSGDLSVYWYQQSLDQGLQFLIQYYNGEERAKGNILERFSAQQFPDLHSELNLSSLELGDSALYFCASSVGTGTGVKNIQYFGAGTRLSVL.

The CDR3 DNA reads TGTGCAAGTCGCCGCACCCGGCACCCTCGGGGACTTAACACTGAAGCTTTCTTT. This gives the protein CASRRTRHPRGLNTEAFF. The chain couples TRBV12-2 to TRBJ1-1. TRBV12-2 is listed as a pseudogene. The CDR3 extends over 18 amino acids.

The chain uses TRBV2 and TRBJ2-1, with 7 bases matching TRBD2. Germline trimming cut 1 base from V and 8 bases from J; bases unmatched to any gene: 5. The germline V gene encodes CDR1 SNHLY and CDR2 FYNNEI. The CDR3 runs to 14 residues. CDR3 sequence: CASSEGTSVDEQFF. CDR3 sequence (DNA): TGTGCCAGCAGTGAAGGGACTAGTGTGGATGAGCAGTTCTTC.

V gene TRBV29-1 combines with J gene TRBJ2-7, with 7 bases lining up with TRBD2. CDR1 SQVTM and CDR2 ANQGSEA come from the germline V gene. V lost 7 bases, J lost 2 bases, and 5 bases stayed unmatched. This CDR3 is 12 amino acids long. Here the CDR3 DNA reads TGCAGCGCCGGGGCGGGAGCCTACGAGCAGTACTTC. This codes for CSAGAGAYEQYF.

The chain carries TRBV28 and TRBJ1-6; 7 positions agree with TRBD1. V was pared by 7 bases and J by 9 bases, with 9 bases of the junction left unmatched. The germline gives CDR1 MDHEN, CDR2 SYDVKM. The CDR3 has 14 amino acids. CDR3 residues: CASTSGQEFSPLHF. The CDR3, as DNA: TGTGCCAGCACTTCAGGACAGGAATTTTCACCCCTCCACTTT.

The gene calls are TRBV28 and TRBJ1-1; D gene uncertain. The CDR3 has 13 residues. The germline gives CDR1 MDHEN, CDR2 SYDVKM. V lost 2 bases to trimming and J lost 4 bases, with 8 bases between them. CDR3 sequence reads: CASSLEVGTEAFF. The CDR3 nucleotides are TGTGCCAGCAGTTTAGAGGTGGGCACTGAAGCTTTCTTT. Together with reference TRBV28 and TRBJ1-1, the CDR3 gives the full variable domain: DVKVTQSSRYLVKRTGEKVFLECVQDMDHENMFWYRQDPGLGLRLIYFSYDVKMKEKGDIPEGYSVSREKKERFSLILESASTNQTSMYLCASSLEVGTEAFFGQGTRLTVV.